This T cell receptor (beta chain) comes out of a study of a mutant IDH1 vaccine in newly diagnosed glioma. Overall study context: Vaccine dosing followed radiotherapy by 4-6 weeks, or accompanied temozolomide cycles. Of treated patients, approximately 60% were men and approximately 40% women, averaging 40.4 years. Study results and caveats: In 93.3% of patients, immune responses induced by the vaccine occurred.

Documented time point: week 47, end of study. Vaccine doses each comprised 300 ug of mutant IDH1 20-mer peptide, with topical imiquimod. Each donor presented with a new WHO grade 3 or 4 astrocytoma that tested IDH1-mutant and showed ATRX loss. This clone has a handful of counts. The antigen is unknown. The CDR3 spans 17 residues. Germline lookup yields CDR1 LGHNA and CDR2 YNFKEQ. V gave up 1 base and J gave up 2 bases; unmatched junction bases: 3. Assay: immunoSEQ multiplex PCR; the TCRdb copy retains only in-frame clones and omits some. The sample carries tens of thousands of clones, about 65% recorded once.

The source is a man aged 40-49 years with glioma. Some clones in this sample may be carry-over from other donors' samples. Source: peripheral blood mononuclear cells (PBMCs), taken from a glioma patient whose treatment included an IDH1 peptide vaccine. V gene TRBV4-2 combines with J gene TRBJ2-3, with TRBD2 matching over 13 bases. In nucleotides, the CDR3 is TGTGCCAGCAGCCAAGTACTAGCGGGGGGGCCCACAGATACGCAGTATTTT. As protein: CASSQVLAGGPTDTQYF.